These 14 T cell receptor beta chains share one sample of origin, sequenced in a study of immune heterogeneity within non-small cell lung tumors. Multiplex PCR (32 V and 13 J primers) was used to amplify the TCR beta CDR3. TCRdb re-analysed the multiplex PCR reads in MiXCR, keeping a single row per CDR3 protein. The table has around 20,000 distinct CDR3 sequences, 25% to 30% seen once. Bulk tumor genomic DNA, about 570 ng per sample, was the template. Surgical sampling yielded several biopsies per primary tumor (spaced far apart). Curative surgical treatment was performed in patients who had newly diagnosed, untreated non-small cell lung cancer. Sequencing used lung tumor tissue. The receptors derive from a man aged 40-49 years with non-small cell lung cancer.

On this clonotype: A clone one base away is much larger, so this may be a read error. The V gene is TRBV12-3 or TRBV12-4, the J gene TRBJ1-5; D gene unclear. Trimming cost V 9 bases and J 7 bases, with 16 bases left between them. CDR3 length equals 13 residues. In nucleotides, the CDR3 is TGTGCCAGGAGCATCGATCGCGGCCAGCCCCAGCATTTT. Amino acids: CARSIDRGQPQHF.

Notes on this clonotype: This may come from a read error, since a much larger clone is one base off. This sequence joins TRBV6-2 or TRBV6-3 and TRBJ1-2, with D perhaps matching TRBD1 (5 bases). CDR3 length equals 11 residues. Germline V gene sequence: CDR1 MNHEY, CDR2 SVGEGT. The CDR3 is CSSRAAYGYTF. The CDR3, as DNA: TGTTCCAGCAGGGCCGCTTATGGCTACACCTTC.

A few counts support this clonotype. CDR3 region: CASSVVPQGGQFF. The CDR3 DNA reads TGTGCCAGCAGCGTAGTCCCGCAGGGCGGTCAGTTCTTC. This chain joins TRBV9 and TRBJ2-1; D is possibly TRBD1 (5 bases). CDR1 is SGDLS, CDR2 YYNGEE, per germline. V was shortened by 0 bases and J by 13 bases, with 14 bases between the two germline ends. The CDR3 covers 13 residues.

This clonotype was detected a few times. This sequence joins TRBV11-3 and TRBJ2-6; weak D call: TRBD1 (5 bases). The CDR3 contains 16 residues. The V and J ends lost 3 bases and 2 bases respectively, with 11 bases between them. Germline V gene data show CDR1 as SGHNT and CDR2 as YENEEA. Here the CDR3 reads CASSFQGYTGANVLTF. CDR3 bases: TGTGCCAGCAGCTTCCAGGGTTATACTGGGGCCAACGTCCTGACTTTC.

This clonotype is medium-sized in the sample. The rearrangement joins TRBV6-2 or TRBV6-3 to TRBJ2-7; D might be TRBD2 (5 bases). This CDR3 is built from 13 residues. The germline CDR1 and CDR2 sequences are MNHEY and SVGEGT. Trimming shortened V by 7 bases and J by 3 bases, and 13 bases separated the two germline ends. CDR3 sequence reads: CASTGEGDYEQYF. DNA for the CDR3: TGTGCCAGCACTGGCGAGGGAGACTACGAGCAGTACTTC.

Turning to this clonotype: This sequence may be a read error, since a much larger clone differs from it by one base. The CDR3 loop is CASSLGQGPKEKLFF. DNA of the CDR3: TGCGCCAGCAGCCTCGGACAGGGACCAAAGGAAAAACTGTTTTTT. The rearrangement links TRBV5-1 to TRBJ1-4, with TRBD1 matching 8 bases. The CDR3 is made up of 15 amino acids. Germline V gene sequence: CDR1 SGHRS, CDR2 YFSETQ. Trimming cost V 4 bases and J 8 bases; bases outside gene matches: 10.

Details on this clonotype: The junction differs from germline at one of its ends, possibly a read error. This chain uses TRBV19 with TRBJ2-3; 7 bases are shared with TRBD2. The germline V gene encodes CDR1 LNHDA and CDR2 SQIVND (reference sequence). The CDR3 covers 17 residues. The CDR3 DNA sequence: TGTGCTAGTAGACCACGTTTAAGCGGGACCAGCACATATACGCAGTATTTT. Protein sequence: CASRPRLSGTSTYTQYF. The full variable domain, with the rest looked up from reference TRBV19 and TRBJ2-3, is DGGITQSPKYLFRKEGQNVTLSCEQNLNHDAMYWYRQDPGQGLRLIYYSQIVNDFQKGDIAEGYSVSREKKESFPLTVTSAQKNPTAFYLCASRPRLSGTSTYTQYFGPGTRLTVL.

By proportion, this clonotype is medium-sized. V usage is TRBV12-3 or TRBV12-4 and J usage is TRBJ2-1; D is uncertain. The CDR3 is made up of 15 amino acids. V lost 1 base, J lost 8 bases, and 15 bases lay in between. CDR3 nucleotide sequence: TGTGCCAGCAGTTTAGGCCCCTCGTCGTGGGATGAGCAGTTCTTC. Its protein is CASSLGPSSWDEQFF.

A word on this clonotype: Possible read error: a much larger clone is one base away. The chain joins TRBV28 to TRBJ2-7; D possibly corresponds to TRBD1 (5 bases). Looked up from germline, CDR1 is MDHEN and CDR2 is SYDVKM. V was pared by 8 bases and J by 0 bases, with 11 bases between. This CDR3 has 13 residues. The CDR3 loop is CASQGCTSYEQYF. Here the CDR3 DNA reads TGTGCCAGCCAGGGTTGCACCTCCTACGAGCAGTACTTC.

By share of the sample, this clonotype is medium-sized. The gene calls are TRBV7-8 and TRBJ2-1, with 11 bases matching TRBD2. The V gene's germline CDR1 is SGHVS and CDR2 FQNEAQ. J lost 5 bases, V lost 5 bases, and 2 bases had no gene match. This CDR3 has 14 amino acids. In DNA, the CDR3 is TGTGCCAGCAGCACTAGCGGGAGCCACAATGAGCAGTTCTTC. Translated, it gives CASSTSGSHNEQFF.

This clonotype was detected a few times. V gene TRBV29-1 combines with J gene TRBJ2-3, with TRBD1 identical over 9 bases. Germline values: CDR1 SQVTM, CDR2 ANQGSEA. Trimming at V came to 7 bases and at J to 3 bases, leaving 8 bases not matched to a gene. This CDR3 has 14 residues. In DNA form, the CDR3 reads TGCAGCGGCCGGACAGGGGATGTAACAGATACGCAGTATTTT. The encoded protein is CSGRTGDVTDTQYF.

V gene TRBV20-1 combines with J gene TRBJ2-1, with 12 bases identical to TRBD2. This CDR3 region has 14 residues. Germline CDR1 is DFQATT and CDR2 is SNEGSKA (reference sequence). V gave up 6 bases and J gave up 4 bases; unmatched junction bases: 4. CDR3 region: CSAPGLAGYNEQFF. CDR3 DNA: TGCAGTGCCCCGGGACTAGCGGGTTACAATGAGCAGTTCTTC.

This clonotype turned up a few times. The rearrangement uses TRBV29-1 and TRBJ2-2; D gene unclear. Germline V gene lookup returns CDR1 SQVTM and CDR2 ANQGSEA. CDR3 length: 10 residues. The V and J ends lost 4 bases and 6 bases respectively, with 3 bases between them. The CDR3 reads CSVGAGELFF. The CDR3 nucleotides are TGCAGCGTTGGGGCCGGGGAGCTGTTTTTT.

The CDR3 protein is CASKLDGRGRTDTQYF. The CDR3 nucleotides are TGCGCCAGCAAACTTGACGGGAGGGGTAGAACAGATACGCAGTATTTT. This chain uses TRBV4-1 with TRBJ2-3, with TRBD2 identical over 8 bases. Germline V gene sequence: CDR1 MGHRA, CDR2 YSYEKL. The CDR3 consists of 16 residues. Germline trimming cut 7 bases from V and 3 bases from J; bases unmatched to any gene: 12.